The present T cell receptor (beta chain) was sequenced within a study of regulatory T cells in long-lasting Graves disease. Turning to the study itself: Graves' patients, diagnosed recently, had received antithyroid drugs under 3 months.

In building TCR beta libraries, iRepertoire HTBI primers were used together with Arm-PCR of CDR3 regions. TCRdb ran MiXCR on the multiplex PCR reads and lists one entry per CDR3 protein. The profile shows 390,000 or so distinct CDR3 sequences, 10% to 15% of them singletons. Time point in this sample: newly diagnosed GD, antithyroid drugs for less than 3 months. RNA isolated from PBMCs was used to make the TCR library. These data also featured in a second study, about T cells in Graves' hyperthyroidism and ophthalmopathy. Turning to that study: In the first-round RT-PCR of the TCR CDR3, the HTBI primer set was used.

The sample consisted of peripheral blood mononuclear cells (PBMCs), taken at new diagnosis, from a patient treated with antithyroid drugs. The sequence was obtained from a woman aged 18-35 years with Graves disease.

CDR3 nucleotide sequence: TGTGCCAGCAGCTTATCCCAGGGCACCGGGGAGCTGTTTTTT. It is translated as CASSLSQGTGELFF. This chain links TRBV7-9 with TRBJ2-2, with a possible D match to TRBD1 (5 bases). The CDR3 loop spans 14 amino acids. The ends were cut back, 2 bases at V and 4 bases at J, with 8 bases in the middle. Germline V lookup: CDR1 SEHNR, CDR2 FQNEAQ (reference sequence). The variable domain in full, with the rest retrieved from reference TRBV7-9 and TRBJ2-2, is DTGVSQNPRHKITKRGQNVTFRCDPISEHNRLYWYRQTLGQGPEFLTYFQNEAQLEKSRLLSDRFSAERPKGSFSTLEIQRTEQGDSAMYLCASSLSQGTGELFFGEGSRLTVL.